This T cell receptor (beta chain) was identified in a study of blood T cell repertoires in COVID-19. Study-wide context: Samples taken during acute and convalescent COVID-19 were collected in the United States, Italy and Spain.

Participant reports of clinical history set cohort assignment. Per the study methods: For nucleated cells, counts were estimated from reference gene primer amplification. Sequencing was performed with immunoSEQ multiplex PCR; in TCRdb, only in-frame clones are kept and a portion is missing. The V and J calls and clone size were taken over from that table, and D and trimming were inferred from the DNA. This sample has some 300,000 clones, with roughly 90% found just once. CDR3 size: 15 residues. Trimming shortened V by 5 bases and J by 8 bases, and 16 bases separated the two germline ends. CDR1 and CDR2 from the germline V gene are SGHTA and FQGNSA.

Sequencing was carried out using PBMCs or T cells enriched from blood (not recorded which). J is TRBJ1-6 and V is TRBV7-2; tentative D call: TRBD1 (6 bases). The receptor's source is a woman between 40 and 55 years old who had recovered from COVID-19. CDR3 amino acids: CASSPRQGSYSPLHF. Written as DNA, the CDR3 is TGTGCCAGCAGCCCCAGGCAGGGGTCTTATTCACCCCTCCACTTT.